The present T cell receptor (beta chain) was sequenced within a study of shared clonotypes between healthy human individuals. About the research overall: A donor's plate count was three for CD4 naive and three for CD4 memory; CD8 naive had two and CD8 memory one.

In the naive CD8 group, cells lacked CD45RO and were positively selected for CCR7, so terminally differentiated effector memory CD45RA+ cells were left out. Every donor, a Caucasian adult, lived in Nashville, Tennessee. Points from the study as a whole: Only blood was sampled; tissue repertoires likely differ.

About this clone itself: The antigen remains unidentified.

Genomic DNA of every subset was divided equally among multiple immunoSEQ plates. Profiling relied on immunoSEQ multiplex PCR, and the TCRdb table lists in-frame clones only, not all of them. The table lists about 2 million clones, roughly 95% of them singletons. This clonotype originated in a man younger than 35 in good health. The specimen sequenced was naive CD8+ T cells sorted from blood.

The CDR3 DNA reads TGTGCCAGCAGTGCATTAAATGAGCAGTTCTTC. Translation gives CASSALNEQFF. The V call is TRBV2, the J call TRBJ2-1, with D hard to call. The germline V gene has CDR1 SNHLY and CDR2 FYNNEI. The CDR3 has 11 residues. The V gene lost 4 bases and the J gene lost 7 bases, with 5 bases spanning the gap.